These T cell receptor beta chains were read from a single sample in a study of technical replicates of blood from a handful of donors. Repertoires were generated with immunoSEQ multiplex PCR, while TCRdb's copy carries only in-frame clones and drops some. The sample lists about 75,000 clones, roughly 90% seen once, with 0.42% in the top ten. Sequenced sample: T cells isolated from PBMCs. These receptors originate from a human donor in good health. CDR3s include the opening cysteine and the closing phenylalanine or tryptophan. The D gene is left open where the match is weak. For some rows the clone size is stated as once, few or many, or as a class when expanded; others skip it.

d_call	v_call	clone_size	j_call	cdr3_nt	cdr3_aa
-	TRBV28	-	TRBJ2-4	TGTGCCAGCAGTCCCACAGGGACCCTAGCCAAAAACATTCAGTACTTC	CASSPTGTLAKNIQYF
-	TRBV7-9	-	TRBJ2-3	TGTGCCAGCAGCTTTCCGGGGGTGTCAGATACGCAGTATTTT	CASSFPGVSDTQYF
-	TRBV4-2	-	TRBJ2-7	TGTGCCAGCAGCCAAGATGAGCTTCCGAGCTCCTACGAGCAGTACTTC	CASSQDELPSSYEQYF
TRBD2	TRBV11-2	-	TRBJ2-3	TGTGCCAGCAGCTTGAGCGGGAGGGGTATCACAGATACGCAGTATTTT	CASSLSGRGITDTQYF
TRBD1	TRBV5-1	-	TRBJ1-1	TGCGCCAGTTATATCGGGGACAGGGACACTGAAGCTTTCTTT	CASYIGDRDTEAFF
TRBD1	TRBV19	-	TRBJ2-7	TGTGCCAGTAGTACACCCGGGACAGGGGTTAACGAGCAGTACTTC	CASSTPGTGVNEQYF
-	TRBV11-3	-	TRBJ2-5	TGTGCCAGCAGCTTCGGTTCAGGGGGAGGAGAGACCCAGTACTTC	CASSFGSGGGETQYF
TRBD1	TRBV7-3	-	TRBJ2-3	TGTGCCAGCAGCTTAGGACAGGGCCCAGATACGCAGTATTTT	CASSLGQGPDTQYF
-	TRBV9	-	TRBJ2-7	TGTGCCAGCAGCTCCGGACAGAGCTCCTACGAGCAGTACTTC	CASSSGQSSYEQYF
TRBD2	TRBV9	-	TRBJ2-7	TGTGCCAGCAGCCCTCGGACTAGATTTTACGAGCAGTACTTC	CASSPRTRFYEQYF
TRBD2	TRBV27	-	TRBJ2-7	TGTGCCAGCAGTTTATCGCCTAGCGGCACTTACGAGCAGTACTTC	CASSLSPSGTYEQYF
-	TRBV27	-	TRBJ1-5	TGTGCCAGCAGTCGTTCTCTAGAGACCGTCGGAATGTTTAGCAATCAGCCCCAGCATTTT	CASSRSLETVGMFSNQPQHF
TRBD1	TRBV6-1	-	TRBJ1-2	TGTGCCAGCAGTGAGTGGACAGGGAAGGACTATGGCTACACCTTC	CASSEWTGKDYGYTF
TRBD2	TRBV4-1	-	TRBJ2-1	TGCGCCAGCCGAAAGGGGAGGGTGACTAGCGGGATATTGTCCTACAATGAGCAGTTCTTC	CASRKGRVTSGILSYNEQFF
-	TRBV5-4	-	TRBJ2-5	TGTGCCAGCAGCTTAACACAAACCCCCCAAGAGACCCAGTACTTC	CASSLTQTPQETQYF
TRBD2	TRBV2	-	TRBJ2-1	TGTGCCAGGCGGACTAGCGCCAACAATGAGCAGTTCTTC	CARRTSANNEQFF
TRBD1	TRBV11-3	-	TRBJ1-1	TGTGCCAGCAGCCGTAGACAGGGGGTAAACACTGAAGCTTTCTTT	CASSRRQGVNTEAFF
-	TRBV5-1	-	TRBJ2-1	TGCGCCAGCAGCTTTAGGGAGTCCTACAATGAGCAGTTCTTC	CASSFRESYNEQFF
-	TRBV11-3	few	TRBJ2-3	TGTGCCAGCAGCTTAGATCGAGGGGGAGGGCTTACAGATACGCAGTATTTT	CASSLDRGGGLTDTQYF
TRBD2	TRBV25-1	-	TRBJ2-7	TGTGCCAGCAGTCCCACTAGCGGGAGCATCTACGAGCAGTACTTC	CASSPTSGSIYEQYF
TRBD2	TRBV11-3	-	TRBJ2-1	TGTGCCAGCAGCTTAGAGACTAGCGGGAGGGTCTCCTACAATGAGCAGTTCTTC	CASSLETSGRVSYNEQFF
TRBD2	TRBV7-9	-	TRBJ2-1	TGTGCCAGCAGCTTAGGTTCTGGACTAGAGTTCTTC	CASSLGSGLEFF
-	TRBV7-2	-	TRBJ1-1	TGTGCCAGCAGCTTTCGTCAAGGAGCCCCTGAAGCTTTCTTT	CASSFRQGAPEAFF
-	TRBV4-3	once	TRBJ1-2	TGCGCCAGCAGCCAAGTACAGATACCCTATGGCTACACCTTC	CASSQVQIPYGYTF
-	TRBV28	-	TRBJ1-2	TGTGCCTACCGAGAGGGAGGTTACTATGGCTACACCTTC	CAYREGGYYGYTF
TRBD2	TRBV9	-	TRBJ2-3	TGTGCCAGCAGCGTAGATCTAGCGGGAGCTGATACGCAGTATTTT	CASSVDLAGADTQYF
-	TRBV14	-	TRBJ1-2	TGTGCCAGCAGCCAAGGGGGCACAGGTCCGGGGGAAGGCTACACCTTC	CASSQGGTGPGEGYTF
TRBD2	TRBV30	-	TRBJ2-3	TGTGCCTGGTTAGCGGGAGGGCCGGGGAATACGCAGTATTTT	CAWLAGGPGNTQYF
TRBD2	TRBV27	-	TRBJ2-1	TGTGCCAGCAGTTTGGGGACTACCTACAATGAGCAGTTCTTC	CASSLGTTYNEQFF
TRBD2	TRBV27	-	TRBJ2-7	TGTGCCAGCAGTCCCACCGCCGTGTCGGGACTAGCGGGAGACGAGCAGTACTTC	CASSPTAVSGLAGDEQYF
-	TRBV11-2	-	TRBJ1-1	TGTGCCAGCAGCTACCTAAGGACAGTCGACACTGAAGCTTTCTTT	CASSYLRTVDTEAFF
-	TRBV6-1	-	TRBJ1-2	TGTGCCAGCAGTGAAGCCGGGTCGACAGCTACTCCTAACTATGGCTACACCTTC	CASSEAGSTATPNYGYTF
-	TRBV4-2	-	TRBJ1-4	TGTGCCAGCAGCCAAGTACTGGACAGATATGAAAAACTGTTTTTT	CASSQVLDRYEKLFF
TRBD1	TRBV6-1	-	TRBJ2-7	TGTGCCAGCAGTCCGGGACAGGTTTACGAGCAGTACTTC	CASSPGQVYEQYF
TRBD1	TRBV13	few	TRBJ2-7	TGTGCCAGCAGCTTAGGGACAGGGGGCTCCTACGAGCAGTACTTC	CASSLGTGGSYEQYF
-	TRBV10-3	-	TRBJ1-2	TGTGCCATCAGCGGGGGACTGGTCGGGGATGGCTACACCTTC	CAISGGLVGDGYTF
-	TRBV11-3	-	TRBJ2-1	TGTGCCAGCAGCTTAGATATTTGGGTGGCAGGAATGACAACAGACAATGAGCAGTTCTTC	CASSLDIWVAGMTTDNEQFF
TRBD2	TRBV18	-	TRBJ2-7	TGTGCCAGCTCACCTAGCGGGGCCTACGAGCAGTACTTC	CASSPSGAYEQYF
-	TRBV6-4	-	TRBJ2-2	TGTGCCAGCAGTGACTCTAGTAGCGCAGCCGGGGAGCTGTTTTTT	CASSDSSSAAGELFF
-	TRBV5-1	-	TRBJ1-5	TGCGCCAGCAGCCCCCTAGGAGGACAGCCCCAGCATTTT	CASSPLGGQPQHF